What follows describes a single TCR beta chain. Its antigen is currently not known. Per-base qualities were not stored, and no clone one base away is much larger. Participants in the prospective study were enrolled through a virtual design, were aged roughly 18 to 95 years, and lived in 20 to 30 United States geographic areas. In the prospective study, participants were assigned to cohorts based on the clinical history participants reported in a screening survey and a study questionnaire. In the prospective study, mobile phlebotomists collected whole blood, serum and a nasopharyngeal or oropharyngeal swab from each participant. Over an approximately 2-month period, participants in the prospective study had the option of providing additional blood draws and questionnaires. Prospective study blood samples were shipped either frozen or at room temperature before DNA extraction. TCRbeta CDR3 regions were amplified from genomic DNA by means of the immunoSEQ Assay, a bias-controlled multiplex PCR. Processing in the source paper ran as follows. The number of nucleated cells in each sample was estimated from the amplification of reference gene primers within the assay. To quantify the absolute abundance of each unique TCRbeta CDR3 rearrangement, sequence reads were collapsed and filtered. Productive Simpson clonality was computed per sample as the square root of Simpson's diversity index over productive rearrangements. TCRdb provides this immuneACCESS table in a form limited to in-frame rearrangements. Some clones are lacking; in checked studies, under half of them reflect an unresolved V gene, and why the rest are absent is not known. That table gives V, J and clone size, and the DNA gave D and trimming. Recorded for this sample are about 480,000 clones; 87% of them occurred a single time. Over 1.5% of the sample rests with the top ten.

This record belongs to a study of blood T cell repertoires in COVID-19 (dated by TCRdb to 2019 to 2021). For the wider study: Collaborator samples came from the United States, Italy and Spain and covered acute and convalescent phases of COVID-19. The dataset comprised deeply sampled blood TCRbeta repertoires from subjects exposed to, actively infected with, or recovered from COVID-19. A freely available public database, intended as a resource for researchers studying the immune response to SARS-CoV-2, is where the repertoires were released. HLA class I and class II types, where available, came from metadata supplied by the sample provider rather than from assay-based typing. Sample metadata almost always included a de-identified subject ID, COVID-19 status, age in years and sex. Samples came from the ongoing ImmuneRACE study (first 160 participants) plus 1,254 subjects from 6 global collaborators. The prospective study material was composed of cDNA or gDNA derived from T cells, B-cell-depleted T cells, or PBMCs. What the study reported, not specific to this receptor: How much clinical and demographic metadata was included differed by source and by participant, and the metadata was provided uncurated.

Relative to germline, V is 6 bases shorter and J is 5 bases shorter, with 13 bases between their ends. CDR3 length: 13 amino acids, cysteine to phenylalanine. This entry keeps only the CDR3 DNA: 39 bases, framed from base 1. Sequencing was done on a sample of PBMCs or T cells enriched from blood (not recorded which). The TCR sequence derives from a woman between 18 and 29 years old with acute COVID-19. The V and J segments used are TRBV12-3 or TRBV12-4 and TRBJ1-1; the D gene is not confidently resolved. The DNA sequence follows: TGTGCCAGCAGATGGACGAGGGAAACTGAAGCTTTCTTT. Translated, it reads CASRWTRETEAFF.